This T cell receptor beta chain was identified in a study of T cells in localized non-small cell lung cancer. TCRdb's copy holds only in-frame clones and misses some; the assay was immunoSEQ multiplex PCR. The sample records about 16,000 clones, around 89% being singletons. The CDR3 is made up of 11 amino acids. Trimming removed 6 bases from V and 11 bases from J, with 13 bases in between. The germline V gene encodes CDR1 MDHEN and CDR2 SYDVKM. A single count supports this clone. This chain links TRBV28 with TRBJ1-1; D gene ambiguous. The sample was peripheral blood mononuclear cells, taken before any cancer treatment. The TCR was taken from a woman aged 40-69 years with stage III lung adenocarcinoma. The CDR3 is CASRDFQHAFF. The DNA for the CDR3 is TGTGCCAGCAGGGACTTCCAACATGCTTTCTTT.